The 2 T cell receptor beta chains below come from one sample, sequenced in a study of blood T cell repertoires in COVID-19. Using immunoSEQ multiplex PCR, the repertoire was profiled, and TCRdb retains in-frame clones only, with some absent. The table includes 140,000 or so clones, roughly 85% detected once. Sequencing used peripheral blood. The receptors were gathered from a man aged 45 to 65 with acute or convalescent COVID-19.

This clone was observed once. The genes are TRBV6-5 and TRBJ2-7; 10 positions agree with TRBD2. The trim removed 6 bases at V and 3 bases at J, leaving 8 bases unmatched. CDR1 and CDR2 from the germline V gene are MNHEY and SVGAGI. CDR3 size: 15 residues. CDR3: CASRPRLAGIYEQYF. CDR3 bases: TGTGCCAGCAGACCGAGACTAGCGGGTATCTACGAGCAGTACTTC.

The V and J genes are TRBV7-9 and TRBJ2-2; D not certain. The V gene's germline CDR1 is SEHNR and CDR2 FQNEAQ (reference sequence). The CDR3 contains 12 residues. V was clipped by 4 bases and J by 5 bases, with 5 bases between them. CDR3 sequence: CASSYGTGELFF. CDR3 DNA sequence: TGTGCCAGCAGCTACGGGACCGGGGAGCTGTTTTTT.